This T cell receptor (beta chain) came from a study of blood T cell repertoires in COVID-19. Across the whole study: Samples of COVID-19 (acute and convalescent) were obtained from the United States, Italy and Spain. Sample material is recorded as cDNA or gDNA derived from T cells, B-cell-depleted T cells, or PBMCs.

Judged by abundance, this clone is medium-sized (0.01 to 0.1%). How the authors handled the data: Researchers report that nucleated cell counts were estimated from reference gene primer amplification. TCRdb keeps only in-frame clones here, not all; method: immunoSEQ multiplex PCR. D and trimming were read from the DNA, whereas the V and J calls and clone size are those reported in that table. Here the sample spans 130,000 to 150,000 clones, 80% being singletons. J gave up 4 bases and V 6 bases, and 3 bases lay outside the gene matches. The CDR3 spans 16 residues. Germline CDR1 and CDR2: MDHEN and SYDVKM.

This clonotype was sampled from a man aged 65-85 years who had recovered from COVID-19. The rearrangement links TRBV28 to TRBJ2-2; TRBD2 aligns across 15 bases. The sequencing input was peripheral blood. CDR3 nucleotides: TGTGCCAGCAGGTCGGGACTAGCGGGAGGCACCGGGGAGCTGTTTTTT. Translation: CASRSGLAGGTGELFF.